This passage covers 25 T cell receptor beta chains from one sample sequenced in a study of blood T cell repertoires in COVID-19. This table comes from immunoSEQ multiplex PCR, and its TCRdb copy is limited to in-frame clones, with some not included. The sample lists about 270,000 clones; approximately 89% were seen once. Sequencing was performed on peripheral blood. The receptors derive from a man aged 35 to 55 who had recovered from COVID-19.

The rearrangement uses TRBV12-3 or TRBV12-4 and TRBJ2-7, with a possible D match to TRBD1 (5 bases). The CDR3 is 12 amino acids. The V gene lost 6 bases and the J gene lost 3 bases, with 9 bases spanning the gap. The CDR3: CASSKDNYEQYF. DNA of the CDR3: TGTGCCAGCAGCAAGGACAACTACGAGCAGTACTTC.

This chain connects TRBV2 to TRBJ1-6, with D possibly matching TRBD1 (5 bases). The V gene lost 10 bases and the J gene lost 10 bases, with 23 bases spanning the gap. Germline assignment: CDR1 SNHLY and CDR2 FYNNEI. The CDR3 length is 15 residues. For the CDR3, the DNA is TGTGCCACCTCCAGCAGTCAGGGAGGTGGCTCACCCCTCCACTTT. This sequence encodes CATSSSQGGGSPLHF.

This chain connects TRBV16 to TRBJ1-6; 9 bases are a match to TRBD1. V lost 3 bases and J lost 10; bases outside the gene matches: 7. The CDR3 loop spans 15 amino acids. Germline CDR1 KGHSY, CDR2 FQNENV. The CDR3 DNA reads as TGTGCCAGCAGCCATTCGGGACAGGGTCGCTCACCCCTCCACTTT. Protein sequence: CASSHSGQGRSPLHF.

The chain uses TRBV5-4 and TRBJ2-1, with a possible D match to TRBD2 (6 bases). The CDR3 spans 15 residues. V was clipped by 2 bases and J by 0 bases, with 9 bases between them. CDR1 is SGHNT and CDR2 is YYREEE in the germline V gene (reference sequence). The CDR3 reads CASSFGGSSYNEQFF. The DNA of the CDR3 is TGTGCCAGCAGCTTCGGGGGTTCCTCCTACAATGAGCAGTTCTTC.

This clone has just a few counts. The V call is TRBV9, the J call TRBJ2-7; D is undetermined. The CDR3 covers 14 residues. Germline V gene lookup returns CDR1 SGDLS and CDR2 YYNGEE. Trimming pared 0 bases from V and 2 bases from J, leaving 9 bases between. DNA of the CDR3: TGTGCCAGCAGCGTAGCGGCGGAACCCTACGAGCAGTACTTC. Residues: CASSVAAEPYEQYF.

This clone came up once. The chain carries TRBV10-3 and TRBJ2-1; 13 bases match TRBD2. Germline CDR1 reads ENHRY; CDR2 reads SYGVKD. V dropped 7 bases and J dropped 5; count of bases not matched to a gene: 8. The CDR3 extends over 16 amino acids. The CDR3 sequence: CAITSTSGGDDNEQFF. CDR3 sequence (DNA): TGTGCCATCACCTCCACTAGCGGGGGGGATGACAATGAGCAGTTCTTC.

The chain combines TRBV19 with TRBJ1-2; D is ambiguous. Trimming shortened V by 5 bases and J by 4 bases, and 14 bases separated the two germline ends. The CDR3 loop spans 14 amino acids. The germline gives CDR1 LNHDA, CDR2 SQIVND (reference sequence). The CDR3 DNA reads TGTGCCAGTAGTTCGGGAGGGCGCACCTATGGCTACACCTTC. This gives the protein CASSSGGRTYGYTF.

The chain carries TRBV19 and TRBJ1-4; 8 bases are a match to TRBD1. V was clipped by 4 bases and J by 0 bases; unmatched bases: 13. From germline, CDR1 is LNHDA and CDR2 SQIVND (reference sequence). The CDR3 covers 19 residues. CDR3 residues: CASSTFTSRTGPTNEKLFF. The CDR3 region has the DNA TGTGCCAGTAGTACCTTTACTTCCAGGACAGGGCCAACTAATGAAAAACTGTTTTTT.

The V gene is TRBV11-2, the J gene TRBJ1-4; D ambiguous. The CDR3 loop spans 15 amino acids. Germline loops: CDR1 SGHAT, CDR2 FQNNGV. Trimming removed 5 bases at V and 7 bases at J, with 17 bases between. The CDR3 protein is CASSGIRGAGEKLFF. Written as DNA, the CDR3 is TGTGCCAGCAGCGGTATCCGCGGAGCGGGTGAAAAACTGTTTTTT.

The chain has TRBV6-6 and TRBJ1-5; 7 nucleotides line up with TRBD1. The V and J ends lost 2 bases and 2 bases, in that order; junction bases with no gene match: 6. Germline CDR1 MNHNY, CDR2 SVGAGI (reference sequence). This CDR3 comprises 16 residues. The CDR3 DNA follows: TGTGCCAGCAGTTACAGTCAAACAGGGGGCAATCAGCCCCAGCATTTT. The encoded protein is CASSYSQTGGNQPQHF.

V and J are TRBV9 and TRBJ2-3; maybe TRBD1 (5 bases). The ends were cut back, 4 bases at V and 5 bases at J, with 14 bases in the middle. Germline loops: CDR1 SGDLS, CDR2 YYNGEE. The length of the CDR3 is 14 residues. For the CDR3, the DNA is TGTGCCAGCAGCACCCGCACAGGCGGAGATACGCAGTATTTT. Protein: CASSTRTGGDTQYF. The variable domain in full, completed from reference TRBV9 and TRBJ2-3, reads DSGVTQTPKHLITATGQRVTLRCSPRSGDLSVYWYQQSLDQGLQFLIQYYNGEERAKGNILERFSAQQFPDLHSELNLSSLELGDSALYFCASSTRTGGDTQYFGPGTRLTVL.

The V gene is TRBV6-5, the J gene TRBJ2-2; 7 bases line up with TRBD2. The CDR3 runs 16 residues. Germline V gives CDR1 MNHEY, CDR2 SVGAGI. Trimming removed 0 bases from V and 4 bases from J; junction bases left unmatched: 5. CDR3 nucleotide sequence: TGTGCCAGCAGTTACTCGGGAGGGTTACTCACCGGGGAGCTGTTTTTT. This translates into CASSYSGGLLTGELFF.

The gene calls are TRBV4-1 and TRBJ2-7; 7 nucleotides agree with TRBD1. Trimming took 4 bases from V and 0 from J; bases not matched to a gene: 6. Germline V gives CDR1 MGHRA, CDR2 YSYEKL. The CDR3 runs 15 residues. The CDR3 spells CASSRGTAVSYEQYF. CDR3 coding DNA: TGCGCCAGCAGCCGAGGGACAGCCGTCTCCTACGAGCAGTACTTC.

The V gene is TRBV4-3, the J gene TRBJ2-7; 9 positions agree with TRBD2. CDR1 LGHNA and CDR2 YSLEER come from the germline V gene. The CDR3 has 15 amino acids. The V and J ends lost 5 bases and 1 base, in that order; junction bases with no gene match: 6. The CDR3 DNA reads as TGCGCCAGCAGCATATGGACTAGCGATTCCTACGAGCAGTACTTC. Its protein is CASSIWTSDSYEQYF.

The CDR3 spells CASSSPLAGGDTQYF. The CDR3 bases are TGTGCCAGCAGCTCTCCCTTAGCGGGAGGAGATACGCAGTATTTT. The chain joins TRBV11-2 to TRBJ2-3, with 10 bases aligning to TRBD2. V lost 4 bases to trimming and J lost 5 bases; unmatched junction nucleotides: 6. Germline loops: CDR1 SGHAT, CDR2 FQNNGV. The CDR3 loop spans 15 amino acids.

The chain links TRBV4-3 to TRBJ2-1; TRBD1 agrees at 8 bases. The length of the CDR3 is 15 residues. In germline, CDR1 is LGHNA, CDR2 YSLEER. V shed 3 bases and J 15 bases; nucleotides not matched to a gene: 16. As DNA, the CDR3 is TGCGCCAGCAGCCAGAGAGTTTCGCAGGGGGCTGATCTGTTCTTC. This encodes CASSQRVSQGADLFF.

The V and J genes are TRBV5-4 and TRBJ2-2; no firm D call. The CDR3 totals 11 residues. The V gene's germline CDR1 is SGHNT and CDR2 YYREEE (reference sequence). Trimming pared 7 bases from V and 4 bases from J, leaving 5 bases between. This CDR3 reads CASRGTGELFF. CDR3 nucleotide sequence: TGTGCCAGCCGCGGCACCGGGGAGCTGTTTTTT.

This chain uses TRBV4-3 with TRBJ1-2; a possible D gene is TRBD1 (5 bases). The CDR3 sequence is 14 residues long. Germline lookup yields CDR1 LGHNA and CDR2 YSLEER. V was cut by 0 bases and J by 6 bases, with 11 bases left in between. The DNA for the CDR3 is TGCGCCAGCAGCCAAGACGGCAGGGAGGATGGCTACACCTTC. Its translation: CASSQDGREDGYTF.

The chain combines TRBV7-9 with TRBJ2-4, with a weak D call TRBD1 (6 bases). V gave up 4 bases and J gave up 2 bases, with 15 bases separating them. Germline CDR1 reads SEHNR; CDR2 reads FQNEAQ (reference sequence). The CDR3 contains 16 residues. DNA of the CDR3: TGTGCCAGCAGCTCGCTCGATACAGGGTCCAAAAACATTCAGTACTTC. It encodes CASSSLDTGSKNIQYF.

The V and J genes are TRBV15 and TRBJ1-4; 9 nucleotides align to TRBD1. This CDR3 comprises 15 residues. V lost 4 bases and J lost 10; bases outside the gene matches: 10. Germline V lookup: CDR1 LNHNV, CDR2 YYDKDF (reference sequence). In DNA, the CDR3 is TGTGCCACCAGCACGACTACAGGGGGCCTTCGAAAACTGTTTTTT. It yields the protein CATSTTTGGLRKLFF.

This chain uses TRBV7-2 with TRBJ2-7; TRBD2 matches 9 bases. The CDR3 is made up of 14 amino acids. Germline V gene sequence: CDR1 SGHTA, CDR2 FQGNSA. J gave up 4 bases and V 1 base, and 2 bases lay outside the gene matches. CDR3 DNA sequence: TGTGCCAGCAGCTTAGGCGGGAGGGGATACGAGCAGTACTTC. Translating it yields CASSLGGRGYEQYF. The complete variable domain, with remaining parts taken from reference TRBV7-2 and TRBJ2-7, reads GAGVSQSPSNKVTEKGKDVELRCDPISGHTALYWYRQSLGQGLEFLIYFQGNSAPDKSGLPSDRFSAERTGGSVSTLTIQRTQQEDSAVYLCASSLGGRGYEQYFGPGTRLTVT.

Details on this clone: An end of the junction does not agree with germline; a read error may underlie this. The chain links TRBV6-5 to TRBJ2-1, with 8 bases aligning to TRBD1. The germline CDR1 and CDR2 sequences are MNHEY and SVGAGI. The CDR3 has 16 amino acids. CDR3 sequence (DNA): TGTGCTAGCAGTTACTCGGACAGGGACCCATACAATGAGCAGTTCTTC. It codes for CASSYSDRDPYNEQFF.

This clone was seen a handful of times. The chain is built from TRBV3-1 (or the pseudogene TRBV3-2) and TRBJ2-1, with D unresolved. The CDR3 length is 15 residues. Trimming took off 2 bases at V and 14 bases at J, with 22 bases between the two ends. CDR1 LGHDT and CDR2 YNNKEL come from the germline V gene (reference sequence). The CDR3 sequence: CASSQRPISGHAEFF. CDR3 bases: TGTGCCAGCAGCCAAAGGCCCATCTCTGGCCATGCGGAGTTCTTC.

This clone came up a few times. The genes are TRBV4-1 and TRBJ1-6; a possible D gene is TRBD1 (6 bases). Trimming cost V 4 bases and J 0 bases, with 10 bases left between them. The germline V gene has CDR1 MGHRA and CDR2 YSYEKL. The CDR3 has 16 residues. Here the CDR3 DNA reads TGCGCCAGCAGCCCGGGGACAAGCTCCTATAATTCACCCCTCCACTTT. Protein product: CASSPGTSSYNSPLHF.

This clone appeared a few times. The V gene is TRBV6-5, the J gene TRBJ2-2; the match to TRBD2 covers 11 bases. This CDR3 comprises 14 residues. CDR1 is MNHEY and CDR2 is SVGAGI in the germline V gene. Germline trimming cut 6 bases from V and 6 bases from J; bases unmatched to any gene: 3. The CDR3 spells CASRATSGAGELFF. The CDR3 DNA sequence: TGTGCCAGCAGGGCGACTAGCGGGGCCGGGGAGCTGTTTTTT.